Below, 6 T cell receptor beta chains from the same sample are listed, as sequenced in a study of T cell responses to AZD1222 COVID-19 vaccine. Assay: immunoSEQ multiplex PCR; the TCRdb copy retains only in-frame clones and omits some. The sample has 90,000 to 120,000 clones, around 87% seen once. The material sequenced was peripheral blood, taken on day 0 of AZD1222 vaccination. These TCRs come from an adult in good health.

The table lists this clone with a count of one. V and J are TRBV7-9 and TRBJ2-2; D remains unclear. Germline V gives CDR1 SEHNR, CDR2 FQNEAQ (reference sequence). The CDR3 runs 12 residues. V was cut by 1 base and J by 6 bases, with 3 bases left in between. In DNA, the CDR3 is TGTGCCAGCAGCTTAGGACCCGGGGAGCTGTTTTTT. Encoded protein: CASSLGPGELFF.

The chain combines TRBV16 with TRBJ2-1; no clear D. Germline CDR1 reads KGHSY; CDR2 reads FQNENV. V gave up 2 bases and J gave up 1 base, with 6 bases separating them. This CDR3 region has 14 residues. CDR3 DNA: TGTGCCAGCAGCCAAGAGAGTTCCTACAATGAGCAGTTCTTC. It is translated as CASSQESSYNEQFF.

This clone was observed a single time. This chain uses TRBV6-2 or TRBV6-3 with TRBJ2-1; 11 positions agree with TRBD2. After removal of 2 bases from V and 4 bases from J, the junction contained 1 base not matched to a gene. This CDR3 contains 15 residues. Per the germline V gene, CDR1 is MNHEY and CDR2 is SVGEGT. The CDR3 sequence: CASSYRTSGYNEQFF. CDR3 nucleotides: TGTGCCAGCAGTTACCGGACTAGCGGGTACAATGAGCAGTTCTTC.

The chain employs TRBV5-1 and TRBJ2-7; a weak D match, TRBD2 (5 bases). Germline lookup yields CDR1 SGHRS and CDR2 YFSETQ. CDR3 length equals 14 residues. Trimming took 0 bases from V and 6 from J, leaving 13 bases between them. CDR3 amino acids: CASSLGSLRAEQYF. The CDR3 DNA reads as TGCGCCAGCAGCTTGGGCAGCTTGCGGGCCGAGCAGTACTTC.

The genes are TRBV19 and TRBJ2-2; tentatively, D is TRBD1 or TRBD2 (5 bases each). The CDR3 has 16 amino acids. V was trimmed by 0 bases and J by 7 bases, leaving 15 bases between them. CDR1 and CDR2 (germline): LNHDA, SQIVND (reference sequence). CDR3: CASSIDRGAGIGELFF. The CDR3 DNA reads TGTGCCAGTAGTATAGATCGAGGGGCAGGAATCGGGGAGCTGTTTTTT.

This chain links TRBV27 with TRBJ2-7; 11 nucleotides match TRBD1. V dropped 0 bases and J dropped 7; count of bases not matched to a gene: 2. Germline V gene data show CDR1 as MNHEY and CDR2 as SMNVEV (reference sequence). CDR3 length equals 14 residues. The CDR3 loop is CASSLSGTGGEQYF. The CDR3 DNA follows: TGTGCCAGCAGTTTATCGGGGACAGGGGGTGAGCAGTACTTC.